This entry concerns a single T cell receptor (beta chain). Its matching antigen is unknown. Some clones are missing from TCRdb's copy, which holds only in-frame ones; the method was immunoSEQ multiplex PCR. The repertoire consists of roughly 48,000 clones, with roughly 80% occurring once and the leading ten covering around 1.1%. The entry originates in a study of OX40 agonist ivuxolimab in advanced cancers. Study in general: An anti-OX40 (CD134) antibody with agonistic activity, ivuxolimab, was administered to patients. Two cutaneous melanoma patients and one hepatocellular carcinoma patient, three in all, had partial responses.

Germline V CDR1 and CDR2: LNHDA, SQIVND (reference sequence). V lost 5 bases and J lost 3; bases outside the gene matches: 6. The CDR3 length is 15 residues. Study-level results: The expanded peripheral T cells' antigen specificity was not determined.

Autoimmune disease history or systemic immunosuppression disqualified patients. The input for sequencing was CD4+ or CD8+ T cells sorted from blood, taken in a trial of the OX40 agonist ivuxolimab. This chain uses TRBV19 with TRBJ2-1; 8 nucleotides agree with TRBD1. The clonotype comes from an adult with an advanced solid tumor such as melanoma, head and neck, liver or kidney cancer. The CDR3 reads CASSAQGANYNEQFF. CDR3 nucleotide sequence: TGTGCCAGTAGTGCTCAGGGGGCGAACTACAATGAGCAGTTCTTC.